The 29 T cell receptor beta chains presented below share a single source sample, sequenced in a study of T cell responses to AZD1222 COVID-19 vaccine. Sequenced by immunoSEQ multiplex PCR; TCRdb stores in-frame clones only, minus some. The sample includes approximately 130,000 clones, 90% seen only once; the top ten take just over 4%. This specimen consisted of peripheral blood, obtained 28 days after the second dose of the MenACWY control vaccine. These TCRs come from an adult who received the MenACWY meningococcal vaccine as a control.

This rearrangement joins TRBV28 to TRBJ1-2, with D possibly being TRBD1 (6 bases). This CDR3 region has 12 residues. Per the germline V gene, CDR1 is MDHEN and CDR2 is SYDVKM. V dropped 8 bases and J dropped 4 bases, with 11 bases sitting between them. CDR3 residues: CASQQGAYGYTF. The CDR3 bases are TGTGCCAGCCAACAGGGAGCCTATGGCTACACCTTC.

CDR3 protein: CASSATVSSYNEQFF. The CDR3 DNA reads TGTGCCAGCAGCGCGACGGTGAGCTCCTACAATGAGCAGTTCTTC. The chain has TRBV7-6 and TRBJ2-1; no clear D gene. Trimming stripped 5 bases from V and 0 bases from J, with 11 bases between. The length of the CDR3 is 15 residues. Germline V lookup: CDR1 SGHVS, CDR2 FNYEAQ.

The chain uses TRBV10-3 and TRBJ2-7; TRBD1 or TRBD2 may be the D gene (7 bases each). Germline values: CDR1 ENHRY, CDR2 SYGVKD. The CDR3 contains 15 residues. V dropped 7 bases and J dropped 2 bases, with 18 bases sitting between them. This CDR3 reads CAITVGDSGAYEQYF. CDR3 coding DNA: TGTGCCATCACTGTCGGGGACAGCGGGGCCTACGAGCAGTACTTC.

This clone has just a few counts. This chain joins TRBV5-8 and TRBJ1-2; D may be TRBD1 (6 bases). This CDR3 has 11 residues. CDR1 is SGHTS and CDR2 is YDEGEE in the germline V gene. V gave up 7 bases and J gave up 5 bases, with 9 bases separating them. CDR3 DNA sequence: TGTGCCAGCCCGACAGGATATGGCTACACCTTC. It encodes CASPTGYGYTF.

This rearrangement joins TRBV28 to TRBJ2-7, with D possibly matching TRBD1 (6 bases). Germline loops: CDR1 MDHEN, CDR2 SYDVKM. Trimming shortened V by 6 bases and J by 1 base, and 13 bases separated the two germline ends. The CDR3 spans 14 residues. CDR3 coding DNA: TGTGCCAGCAGAGGGGCAGGGGAGTCCTACGAGCAGTACGTC. It encodes CASRGAGESYEQYV.

Here the CDR3 DNA reads TGTGCCAGCAGCTCCCGTAGCGGGACAAATCCCTTCTACGAGCAGTACTTC. This translates into CASSSRSGTNPFYEQYF. The V gene is TRBV13, the J gene TRBJ2-7, with 8 bases fitting TRBD2. Germline lookup yields CDR1 PRHDT and CDR2 FYEKMQ (reference sequence). The CDR3 sequence is 17 residues long. V shed 4 bases, J shed 3 bases, and the junction held 14 bases outside the gene matches.

The rearrangement joins TRBV7-9 to TRBJ1-6, with TRBD1 matching 9 bases. The CDR3 totals 14 residues. V dropped 5 bases and J dropped 11; count of bases not matched to a gene: 7. The germline V gene has CDR1 SEHNR and CDR2 FQNEAQ (reference sequence). The CDR3 is CASSTEGQGTPLHF. Here the CDR3 DNA reads TGTGCCAGCAGCACGGAGGGACAGGGCACACCCCTCCACTTT.

This sequence joins TRBV28 and TRBJ1-1; TRBD1 aligns across 8 bases. Germline V CDR1 and CDR2: MDHEN, SYDVKM. The CDR3 length is 16 residues. Germline trimming cut 3 bases from V and 2 bases from J; bases unmatched to any gene: 8. The CDR3 loop reads CASSLRDRTLNTEAFF. In DNA form, the CDR3 reads TGTGCCAGCAGTTTGAGGGACAGGACCCTTAACACTGAAGCTTTCTTT.

This clone was counted only a few times. The V and J genes are TRBV18 and TRBJ1-4; 7 bases match TRBD1. This CDR3 spans 15 amino acids. Germline V gene sequence: CDR1 KGHSH, CDR2 LQKENI. Losses at the gene ends were 3 bases for V and 4 bases for J; bases not matched to a gene: 5. CDR3 DNA sequence: TGTGCCAGCTCACCCGACAGGGCCCTTAATGAAAAACTGTTTTTT. It encodes CASSPDRALNEKLFF.

The rearrangement joins TRBV28 to TRBJ2-3, with 9 bases lining up with TRBD2. Germline V gene lookup returns CDR1 MDHEN and CDR2 SYDVKM. CDR3 length equals 18 residues. After removal of 6 bases from V and 10 bases from J, the junction contained 23 bases not matched to a gene. CDR3 in amino acids: CASSLTYYRSGRPNPQYF. The CDR3 nucleotides are TGTGCCAGCAGCCTAACCTACTACAGGAGCGGGAGGCCAAATCCGCAGTATTTT.

The V call is TRBV6-5, the J call TRBJ2-7, with D uncertain. From germline, CDR1 is MNHEY and CDR2 SVGAGI. The CDR3 spans 14 residues. V was trimmed by 6 bases and J by 2 bases, leaving 14 bases between them. CDR3 nucleotides: TGTGCCAGCAGATCCGACACTCTTGCCTACGAGCAGTACTTC. This translates into CASRSDTLAYEQYF.

This clone has a handful of counts. The V call is TRBV7-3, the J call TRBJ2-3, with D possibly matching TRBD2 (6 bases). The germline V gene encodes CDR1 SGHTA and CDR2 FQGTGA. V was cut by 1 base and J by 3 bases, with 11 bases left in between. CDR3 length: 15 residues. In DNA form, the CDR3 reads TGTGCCAGCAGCTTAATGGGGAGCGGGACAGATACGCAGTATTTT. Protein sequence: CASSLMGSGTDTQYF.

The J gene is TRBJ1-4, the V gene TRBV3-1 (or the pseudogene TRBV3-2); D is unclear. The V end was cut by 4 bases, the J end by 3 bases, with 12 bases between. There are 15 residues in the CDR3. Germline CDR1 LGHDT, CDR2 YNNKEL (reference sequence). DNA for the CDR3: TGTGCCAGCAGCCCACAGCCTGCGGCTAATGAAAAACTGTTTTTT. Protein: CASSPQPAANEKLFF.

V usage is TRBV23-1 and J usage is TRBJ2-3; TRBD2 is a possible D gene (6 bases). TRBV23-1 is an ORF, with its function uncertain. This CDR3 comprises 16 residues. V gave up 8 bases and J gave up 2 bases, with 20 bases separating them. The CDR3 DNA is TGCGCCAGCTATCCCATGTGGCGGGACTCCACAGATACGCAGTATTTT. It codes for CASYPMWRDSTDTQYF.

The chain carries TRBV7-9 and TRBJ2-3; unclear D gene. CDR3 length: 14 amino acids. Germline V gives CDR1 SEHNR, CDR2 FQNEAQ (reference sequence). The V end lost 1 base, the J end lost 5 bases, and 10 bases lay between the germline ends. In DNA form, the CDR3 reads TGTGCCAGCAGCTTAGAGTTCCCGGGAGATACGCAGTATTTT. Translated: CASSLEFPGDTQYF.

V and J are TRBV28 and TRBJ2-7, with TRBD1 as a possible D gene (5 bases). The CDR3 runs to 14 residues. V shed 5 bases and J shed 2 bases, with 13 bases lying between them. Germline values: CDR1 MDHEN, CDR2 SYDVKM. As DNA, the CDR3 is TGTGCCAGCAGTGACCCCAGGGAACCCTACGAGCAGTACTTC. Its protein product is CASSDPREPYEQYF.

CDR3 coding DNA: TGTGCCAGCAGCTCCAGCCAGTCGAGCTCCTACGAGCAGTACTTC. This sequence encodes CASSSSQSSSYEQYF. The V and J genes are TRBV7-2 and TRBJ2-7; no reliable D call. The CDR3 covers 15 residues. Germline CDR1 is SGHTA and CDR2 is FQGNSA. Trimming took off 4 bases at V and 0 bases at J, with 13 bases between the two ends.

This chain joins TRBV21-1 and TRBJ2-1; the D segment call TRBD2 is taken from the table without a DNA check. TRBV21-1 is a recognized pseudogene. This CDR3 comprises 16 residues. The CDR3 DNA reads as TGTGCCAGCAGCAAAGGTTACACTAGCGGGAGCAATGAGCAGTTCTTC. Translating it yields CASSKGYTSGSNEQFF.

The chain joins TRBV19 to TRBJ1-5; D uncertain. The germline V gene has CDR1 LNHDA and CDR2 SQIVND (reference sequence). The CDR3 totals 14 residues. CDR3 nucleotide sequence: TGTGCAACATCGGAGCGGGCAGCTAATCAGCCCCAGCATTTT. This codes for CATSERAANQPQHF. Filled out from reference TRBV19 and TRBJ1-5, the complete variable domain reads DGGITQSPKYLFRKEGQNVTLSCEQNLNHDAMYWYRQDPGQGLRLIYYSQIVNDFQKGDIAEGYSVSREKKESFPLTVTSAQKNPTAFYLCATSERAANQPQHFGDGTRLSIL.

This clone showed up just once. J is TRBJ2-2 and V is TRBV19; D perhaps matches TRBD1 (6 bases). CDR1 and CDR2 from the germline V gene are LNHDA and SQIVND (reference sequence). The V and J ends lost 4 bases and 0 bases respectively, with 12 bases between them. The CDR3 totals 16 residues. The DNA for the CDR3 is TGTGCCAGTAGTACCGGACAGAACGCGAACACCGGGGAGCTGTTTTTT. This codes for CASSTGQNANTGELFF.

The V call is TRBV11-3, the J call TRBJ2-2, with a weak D call TRBD2 (6 bases). The germline V and J ends were trimmed by 5 bases and 0 bases, with 10 bases remaining between them. The germline V gene has CDR1 SGHNT and CDR2 YENEEA. The CDR3 is made up of 15 amino acids. CDR3 nucleotide sequence: TGTGCCAGCAGCACAGGAGGGTCGAACACCGGGGAGCTGTTTTTT. Protein sequence: CASSTGGSNTGELFF.

This clone was observed a single time. This sequence joins TRBV29-1 and TRBJ1-5; D unclear. Germline loops: CDR1 SQVTM, CDR2 ANQGSEA. Trimming took off 4 bases at V and 7 bases at J, with 8 bases between the two ends. The CDR3 totals 11 residues. For the CDR3, the DNA is TGCAGCGTTGGAGAGGTACAGCCCCAGCATTTT. Translated: CSVGEVQPQHF.

The V gene is TRBV5-4, the J gene TRBJ1-2; 7 bases are shared with TRBD1. Unmatched junction bases numbered 3, after V lost 0 bases and J lost 1 base. The CDR3 runs to 15 residues. CDR1 and CDR2 from the germline V gene are SGHNT and YYREEE (reference sequence). In DNA form, the CDR3 reads TGTGCCAGCAGCTTGGCGGCAGGGGGTAACTATGGCTACACCTTC. This translates into CASSLAAGGNYGYTF.

This clone was seen a handful of times. The chain combines TRBV6-5 with TRBJ2-5; D is perhaps TRBD1 (6 bases). Trimming pared 4 bases from V and 4 bases from J, leaving 13 bases between. CDR1 and CDR2 from the germline V gene are MNHEY and SVGAGI. The CDR3 loop spans 14 amino acids. CDR3 nucleotide sequence: TGTGCCAGCAGTTTTTCAGGGGAAGTAGAGACCCAGTACTTC. Encoded protein: CASSFSGEVETQYF.

V and J are TRBV19 and TRBJ2-1; possible D gene TRBD1, 6 bases. Germline loops: CDR1 LNHDA, CDR2 SQIVND (reference sequence). CDR3 length equals 13 residues. V shed 10 bases and J shed 9 bases, with 19 bases lying between them. CDR3 amino acids: CATTGTIGSEQFF. The CDR3 DNA follows: TGTGCCACCACCGGGACAATTGGTAGTGAGCAGTTCTTC.

This clone has a single count. V gene TRBV11-2 combines with J gene TRBJ2-7; D is undetermined. There are 13 residues in the CDR3. Germline assignment: CDR1 SGHAT and CDR2 FQNNGV. The ends were cut back, 4 bases at V and 4 bases at J, with 11 bases in the middle. The CDR3 sequence: CASSYNPLYEQYV. In DNA form, the CDR3 reads TGTGCCAGCAGCTATAACCCCCTTTACGAGCAGTACGTC.

The chain employs TRBV6-6 and TRBJ1-4; 8 bases map to TRBD1. The CDR3 spans 14 residues. The J segment lost 7 bases and the V segment lost 5 bases, leaving 6 bases of the junction unmatched. Per the germline V gene, CDR1 is MNHNY and CDR2 is SVGAGI (reference sequence). The CDR3 loop is CASSPQGGFEKLFF. The CDR3, as DNA: TGTGCCAGCAGTCCACAGGGGGGGTTTGAAAAACTGTTTTTT.

This sequence joins TRBV10-2 and TRBJ2-6; D tentatively reads TRBD1 or TRBD2 (5 bases each). CDR1 WSHSY and CDR2 SAAADI come from the germline V gene. CDR3 length: 15 residues. V gave up 3 bases and J gave up 2 bases, with 8 bases separating them. The CDR3 loop reads CASSDWGTGANVLTF. In nucleotides, the CDR3 is TGCGCCAGCAGTGATTGGGGGACTGGGGCCAACGTCCTGACTTTC.

The table lists this clone with a few counts. The rearrangement links TRBV10-3 to TRBJ2-3; D tentatively reads TRBD1 or TRBD2 (6 bases each). Germline V gene data show CDR1 as ENHRY and CDR2 as SYGVKD. Trimming took off 0 bases at V and 8 bases at J, with 9 bases between the two ends. This CDR3 is built from 13 residues. The CDR3 DNA reads as TGTGCCATCAGTGAGTCAGGAGGGGGTACGCAGTATTTT. It yields the protein CAISESGGGTQYF.